This is a list of T cell receptor beta chains from one sample in a study of control samples from healthy donors and cancer patients. Sequencing was performed with immunoSEQ multiplex PCR; in TCRdb, only in-frame clones are kept and a portion is missing. The data show some 70,000 clones, over 80% seen once. Material for sequencing was blood. The origin of the receptors is a man aged 60 to 75 in good health. CDR3s include the opening cysteine and the closing phenylalanine or tryptophan. The D gene is left open where the match is weak. A row's size may be missing; if present it is once, few, many or a size class.

.,.,TRBV7-2,TRBJ2-7,CASSTAYEQYF,TGTGCCAGCAGCACTGCCTACGAGCAGTACTTC
.,.,TRBV19,TRBJ1-4,CASSTGADAGKLFF,TGTGCCAGTAGTACCGGGGCTGACGCCGGAAAACTGTTTTTT
.,once,TRBV29-1,TRBJ2-1,CSAEGGPGPIPDEQFF,TGCAGCGCCGAAGGAGGACCGGGACCCATTCCCGATGAGCAGTTCTTC
.,.,TRBV7-3,TRBJ1-4,CASTHKAQRVTNEKLFF,TGTGCCAGCACCCATAAGGCGCAGAGAGTAACTAATGAAAAACTGTTTTTT
TRBD1,.,TRBV5-4,TRBJ1-1,CASRSGGYPNTEAFF,TGTGCCAGCAGGTCAGGGGGATACCCTAACACTGAAGCTTTCTTT
.,once,TRBV19,TRBJ2-5,CASSFNRETQYF,TGTGCCAGTAGCTTTAATCGGGAGACCCAGTACTTC
TRBD2,.,TRBV5-4,TRBJ2-5,CASSNYRDREGRETQYF,TGTGCCAGCAGCAACTACCGGGACCGGGAGGGGAGAGAGACCCAGTACTTC
.,few,TRBV28,TRBJ1-1,CASSLRGPDTAFF,TGTGCCAGCAGTTTAAGGGGTCCGGATACCGCTTTCTTT
TRBD2,.,TRBV19,TRBJ2-7,CASSKKFLGLAGGYEQYF,TGTGCCAGTAGTAAAAAATTCCTGGGACTAGCGGGAGGCTACGAGCAGTACTTC
.,.,TRBV19,TRBJ2-7,CASRGVHEQYF,TGTGCCTCTAGGGGGGTACACGAGCAGTACTTC
TRBD2,.,TRBV30,TRBJ2-7,CACLGPSGRTYEQYF,TGTGCCTGCCTAGGGCCTAGCGGGAGAACCTACGAGCAGTACTTC
TRBD1,.,TRBV6-2/TRBV6-3,TRBJ1-2,CASSSGRGGEDGYTF,TGTGCCAGCAGTTCTGGTAGAGGGGGCGAGGATGGCTACACCTTC
.,few,TRBV19,TRBJ1-6,CASSIGQIDSPLHF,TGTGCCAGTAGTATAGGACAGATTGACTCACCCCTCCACTTT
TRBD2,.,TRBV7-6,TRBJ2-7,CASSLEASGTYEQYF,TGTGCCAGCAGCTTAGAGGCTAGCGGGACCTACGAGCAGTACTTC
TRBD2,.,TRBV7-2,TRBJ2-3,CASSSTWTSAQYF,TGTGCCAGCAGCTCAACCTGGACTAGTGCGCAGTATTTT
TRBD2,.,TRBV28,TRBJ2-7,CASRPVAGDYEQYF,TGTGCCAGCCGCCCGGTAGCGGGAGACTACGAGCAGTACTTC
.,.,TRBV6-6,TRBJ1-5,CASSSGGTGSQPQHF,TGTGCCAGCAGTTCGGGGGGAACAGGGAGCCAGCCCCAGCATTTT
TRBD1,.,TRBV6-6,TRBJ1-2,CASSRNSDRGEGYTF,TGTGCCAGCAGCCGAAATTCGGACAGGGGCGAAGGCTACACCTTC
TRBD2,.,TRBV7-2,TRBJ2-1,CASIIGGVGNEQFF,TGTGCCAGCATCATCGGGGGGGTCGGCAATGAGCAGTTCTTC
.,.,TRBV3-1/TRBV3-2,TRBJ2-5,CASSLRTLQETQYF,TGTGCCAGCAGCCTGAGGACCCTCCAAGAGACCCAGTACTTC
.,few,TRBV6-5,TRBJ1-5,CASSTSLFGPQHF,TGTGCCAGCAGTACTTCTCTGTTCGGGCCCCAGCATTTT
.,.,TRBV6-6,TRBJ1-1,CASSGNGEAFF,TGTGCCAGCAGTGGCAATGGAGAAGCTTTCTTT
TRBD2,.,TRBV7-2,TRBJ2-1,CASSSSGGLGGNEQFF,TGTGCCAGCAGCTCTAGCGGGGGACTAGGCGGCAATGAGCAGTTCTTC
TRBD1,.,TRBV4-1,TRBJ2-7,CASRSGTGGDEQYF,TGCGCCAGCAGATCCGGGACAGGGGGCGACGAGCAGTACTTC
TRBD2,.,TRBV3-1/TRBV3-2,TRBJ2-1,CASSQGLAGVAGEQFF,TGTGCCAGCAGCCAAGGACTAGCGGGAGTGGCCGGTGAGCAGTTCTTC
.,.,TRBV11-2,TRBJ2-1,CASSLSSSRVNEQFF,TGTGCCAGCAGCTTATCTTCTTCCAGGGTCAATGAGCAGTTCTTC
.,.,TRBV5-1,TRBJ1-4,CASSQYSPTNEKLFF,TGCGCCAGCAGCCAATACAGCCCCACTAATGAAAAACTGTTTTTT
TRBD1,.,TRBV6-6,TRBJ2-7,CASSWGQGAQYEQYF,TGTGCCAGCAGTTGGGGACAGGGGGCTCAGTACGAGCAGTACTTC
.,.,TRBV4-2,TRBJ2-1,CASSQGGGSSYNEQFF,TGTGCCAGCAGCCAAGGTGGAGGGAGCTCCTACAATGAGCAGTTCTTC
.,.,TRBV28,TRBJ2-7,CASSLYRGGYEQYF,TGTGCCAGCAGTTTGTATAGGGGGGGATACGAGCAGTACTTC
TRBD2,.,TRBV5-4,TRBJ2-6,CASSLVAGGSSGANVLTF,TGTGCCAGCAGCTTGGTGGCGGGAGGGTCCTCTGGGGCCAACGTCCTGACTTTC
.,.,TRBV3-1/TRBV3-2,TRBJ2-3,CASSQDGVLPDTQYF,TGTGCCAGCAGCCAAGATGGGGTTTTGCCAGATACGCAGTATTTT
.,.,TRBV6-5,TRBJ1-1,CASSFGVGTEAFF,TGTGCCAGCAGTTTCGGGGTTGGCACTGAAGCTTTCTTT
.,.,TRBV30,TRBJ1-2,CAWSEGSSLNYGYTF,TGTGCCTGGAGTGAAGGTAGCAGCCTTAACTATGGCTACACCTTC
TRBD1,.,TRBV2,TRBJ1-2,CASSEALPRGDGYTF,TGTGCCAGCAGTGAAGCCCTCCCCAGGGGGGATGGCTACACCTTC
.,.,TRBV12-3/TRBV12-4,TRBJ1-1,CASSLSGRKAFF,TGTGCCAGCAGTTTATCAGGGCGAAAAGCTTTCTTT
TRBD2,.,TRBV5-6,TRBJ2-7,CASSLGGTSTPNSYEQYF,TGTGCCAGCAGCTTGGGGGGGACTAGCACCCCTAATTCCTACGAGCAGTACTTC
TRBD1,.,TRBV9,TRBJ1-4,CASSSSGGAGEKLFF,TGTGCCAGCAGCTCTTCAGGGGGCGCGGGTGAAAAACTGTTTTTT
.,.,TRBV4-2,TRBJ2-5,CASSQDSAAGRETQYF,TGTGCCAGCAGCCAAGATTCGGCGGCAGGGCGGGAGACCCAGTACTTC
TRBD2,.,TRBV5-1,TRBJ2-1,CASSLGGTSSYNEQFF,TGCGCCAGCAGCTTGGGTGGGACTAGCTCCTACAATGAGCAGTTCTTC
TRBD1,.,TRBV6-2/TRBV6-3,TRBJ2-7,CASSYRQGEVQYF,TGTGCCAGCAGTTACCGACAGGGTGAGGTGCAGTACTTC
.,.,TRBV11-2,TRBJ2-4,CASSLEAGALYDQYF,TGTGCCAGCAGCTTAGAGGCTGGCGCACTATATGATCAGTACTTC
.,.,TRBV14,TRBJ1-1,CASSQNRGPNTEAFF,TGTGCCAGCAGCCAAAACCGGGGTCCGAACACTGAAGCTTTCTTT
.,once,TRBV19,TRBJ2-1,CASSPETNYNEQFF,TGTGCCAGTAGTCCAGAGACTAACTACAATGAGCAGTTCTTC
.,.,TRBV3-1/TRBV3-2,TRBJ2-7,CASSQGTRFYEQYF,TGTGCCAGCAGCCAGGGGACGAGATTCTACGAGCAGTACTTC
.,.,TRBV29-1,TRBJ2-6,CSVEDNSGANVLTF,TGCAGCGTTGAAGACAACTCTGGGGCCAACGTCCTGACTTTC
TRBD2,once,TRBV27,TRBJ2-1,CASSPSTSWSSYNEQFF,TGTGCCAGCAGTCCCTCGACTAGCTGGAGCTCCTACAATGAGCAGTTCTTC
TRBD1,.,TRBV7-2,TRBJ1-3,CASSLDRGRGRGNTIYF,TGTGCCAGCAGCTTAGACAGGGGGCGAGGGCGTGGAAACACCATATATTTT
TRBD1,.,TRBV28,TRBJ2-3,CASSLGQGWAQYF,TGTGCCAGCAGTTTAGGACAGGGGTGGGCGCAGTATTTT
.,few,TRBV14,TRBJ2-7,CASSQTIYEQYF,TGTGCCAGCAGCCAAACGATATACGAGCAGTACTTC
.,.,TRBV6-5,TRBJ1-5,CASSYAGTNQPQHF,TGTGCCAGCAGTTACGCGGGTACCAATCAGCCCCAGCATTTT
TRBD1,.,TRBV9,TRBJ2-7,CASSALGDRDGEQYF,TGTGCCAGCAGCGCCCTTGGGGACAGGGACGGCGAGCAGTACTTC
.,.,TRBV12-2,TRBJ2-7,CASRCRTLIKLCYEQYF,TGTGCAAGTCGCTGCAGGACCCTTATAAAATTATGCTACGAGCAGTACTTC
.,.,TRBV5-4,TRBJ2-2,CASSLAGSTGELFF,TGTGCCAGCAGCTTGGCTGGCAGTACCGGGGAGCTGTTTTTT
TRBD2,.,TRBV28,TRBJ2-2,CASTPRGAGNTGELFF,TGTGCCAGCACCCCGCGGGGGGCAGGGAACACCGGGGAGCTGTTTTTT
TRBD2,.,TRBV5-5,TRBJ2-2,CASSPRLAEHTGELFF,TGTGCCAGCAGCCCCCGACTAGCGGAACACACCGGGGAGCTGTTTTTT
TRBD2,few,TRBV12-3/TRBV12-4,TRBJ2-5,CASNPAGDETQYF,TGTGCCAGCAATCCAGCGGGGGACGAGACCCAGTACTTC
.,.,TRBV5-1,TRBJ2-7,CASSLELLARLYF,TGCGCCAGCAGCTTGGAGTTGTTAGCGAGGCTGTACTTC
.,.,TRBV6-5,TRBJ2-1,CASSNSDSYREQFF,TGTGCCAGCAGTAACTCCGACAGCTATCGCGAGCAGTTCTTC